The 10 T cell receptor beta chains below were found in one sample sequenced in a study of blood T cell repertoires in COVID-19. Sequenced by immunoSEQ multiplex PCR; TCRdb stores in-frame clones only, minus some. Altogether roughly 86,000 clones are present, more than 85% being singletons, with the ten largest covering over 5%. Sequences were obtained from peripheral blood. All receptors derive from a middle-aged man with acute or convalescent COVID-19.

The chain is built from TRBV6-1 and TRBJ1-5, with D unclear. Trimming took off 2 bases at V and 7 bases at J, with 18 bases between the two ends. CDR1 and CDR2 from the germline V gene are MNHNS and SASEGT. The CDR3 has 16 amino acids. The CDR3 reads CASSEQVPASRQPQHF. The CDR3 nucleotides read TGTGCCAGCAGTGAACAGGTACCAGCCAGTCGACAGCCCCAGCATTTT.

This clone appeared a few times. The V gene is TRBV6-4, the J gene TRBJ1-6; 8 positions match TRBD1. In germline, CDR1 is MRHNA, CDR2 SNTAGT. The CDR3 sequence is 14 residues long. With V trimmed by 5 bases and J by 9 bases, 6 bases remained unmatched. The CDR3 loop is CASSQDRVGSPLHF. The CDR3 DNA reads as TGTGCCAGCAGTCAGGACAGGGTTGGTTCACCCCTCCACTTT.

This clone was seen a single time. Here the CDR3 DNA reads TGTGCCAGCAGCCTAAGACAGGACTATGGCTACACCTTC. Its protein product is CASSLRQDYGYTF. The chain links TRBV7-8 to TRBJ1-2, with a tentative D call TRBD1 (6 bases). Trimming took off 5 bases at V and 3 bases at J, with 10 bases between the two ends. CDR3 length: 13 amino acids. Germline loops: CDR1 SGHVS, CDR2 FQNEAQ.

The chain uses TRBV12-3 or TRBV12-4 and TRBJ2-3; 7 nucleotides match TRBD2. The CDR3 loop spans 12 amino acids. The ends lost 6 bases at V and 4 bases at J; junction bases unmatched: 1. CDR3 in amino acids: CASRGLPDTQYF. The CDR3 coding sequence is TGTGCCAGCAGGGGACTACCAGATACGCAGTATTTT.

The chain carries TRBV4-2 and TRBJ2-5; TRBD1 aligns across 7 bases. The CDR3 runs 17 residues. The germline gives CDR1 LGHNA, CDR2 YNFKEQ. The junction had 10 bases not matched to a gene; V was cut back by 0 bases and J by 3 bases. This chain's CDR3 is CASSQETTGLIKETQYF. The CDR3 nucleotides are TGTGCCAGCAGCCAAGAGACGACAGGGTTGATAAAAGAGACCCAGTACTTC.

This rearrangement joins TRBV6-5 to TRBJ1-1, with D uncertain. This CDR3 has 15 amino acids. V was pared by 6 bases and J by 2 bases, with 16 bases between. Germline CDR1 and CDR2: MNHEY and SVGAGI. The CDR3 DNA is TGTGCCAGCAGCCAACCGGGAAGGGCCAACACTGAAGCTTTCTTT. Encoded protein: CASSQPGRANTEAFF.

The rearrangement uses TRBV7-2 and TRBJ2-3; tentative D call: TRBD2 (5 bases). Germline V gene data show CDR1 as SGHTA and CDR2 as FQGNSA. The CDR3 runs 15 residues. V lost 4 bases and J 2 bases, leaving 13 bases between the germline ends. This chain's CDR3 is CASSSSPAATDTQYF. The CDR3 nucleotides read TGTGCCAGCAGCTCATCCCCAGCGGCCACAGATACGCAGTATTTT.

This sequence joins TRBV19 and TRBJ2-2; 11 bases map to TRBD1. Germline V lookup: CDR1 LNHDA, CDR2 SQIVND (reference sequence). The CDR3 is made up of 16 amino acids. The ends lost 4 bases at V and 2 bases at J; junction bases unmatched: 3. CDR3: CASSTGQGANTGELFF. In DNA, the CDR3 is TGTGCCAGTAGTACAGGACAGGGGGCTAACACCGGGGAGCTGTTTTTT.

This clone was recorded once. This chain's CDR3 is CASSDKRSSYNSPLHF. In DNA, the CDR3 is TGTGCCAGCAGTGATAAGCGAAGCTCCTATAATTCACCCCTCCACTTT. The chain couples TRBV6-1 to TRBJ1-6; D unclear. Trimming shortened V by 3 bases and J by 0 bases, and 9 bases separated the two germline ends. Germline lookup yields CDR1 MNHNS and CDR2 SASEGT. The CDR3 is 16 amino acids.

This chain joins TRBV29-1 and TRBJ2-7, with 12 nucleotides matching TRBD2. With V trimmed by 6 bases and J by 1 base, 4 bases remained unmatched. Germline V gene sequence: CDR1 SQVTM, CDR2 ANQGSEA. This CDR3 has 14 amino acids. This CDR3 is CSVLLAGGSYEQYF. The CDR3 DNA sequence: TGCAGCGTCCTACTAGCGGGGGGTTCCTACGAGCAGTACTTC.